The rows below give T cell receptor beta chains drawn from one sample of a study of naive and memory T cell subsets. A single record per CDR3 protein comes from TCRdb applying MiXCR to the UMI-ligation and nested PCR reads. The sample contains roughly 150,000 distinct CDR3 sequences, approximately 21% of which appear only once. The material sequenced was naive CD8+ T cells from blood. These receptor sequences come from a human donor in good health. Each CDR3 is given with its conserved first and last residue. A D gene is named only where the DNA matches it firmly. Size is stated for part of the rows, as once, few or many counts, or as a class when the clone is expanded.

size	V	D	J	CDR3	DNA
few	TRBV11-2	NA	TRBJ1-1	CASSSGLEAFF	TGTGCCAGCAGCTCAGGGTTGGAAGCTTTCTTT
few	TRBV28	TRBD2	TRBJ2-5	CASSLWGLAGGNQETQYF	TGTGCCAGCAGTTTATGGGGACTAGCGGGAGGGAACCAAGAGACCCAGTACTTC
NA	TRBV18	NA	TRBJ2-4	CASSEEENIQYF	TGTGCCAGCTCGGAAGAAGAGAACATTCAGTACTTC
NA	TRBV5-6	TRBD2	TRBJ2-7	CASSSPGFTSGRAVPPYEQYF	TGTGCCAGCAGCTCTCCCGGCTTCACTAGCGGGAGGGCCGTCCCCCCCTACGAGCAGTACTTC
NA	TRBV20-1	TRBD2	TRBJ2-2	CSARDWGLAGVDTGELFF	TGCAGTGCTAGAGATTGGGGACTAGCGGGAGTTGACACCGGGGAGCTGTTTTTT
NA	TRBV19	NA	TRBJ2-3	CATTGDPVGQYF	TGTGCCACCACGGGGGACCCGGTGGGGCAGTATTTT
few	TRBV27	TRBD2	TRBJ2-1	CASSLGLAGEQFF	TGTGCCAGCAGTCTCGGACTAGCGGGAGAGCAGTTCTTC
NA	TRBV9	NA	TRBJ1-1	CASSVERGTEAFF	TGTGCCAGCAGCGTAGAAAGGGGAACTGAAGCTTTCTTT
few	TRBV27	TRBD2	TRBJ2-3	CASSEREPSTDTQYF	TGTGCCAGCAGTGAGCGGGAACCGAGCACAGATACGCAGTATTTT
NA	TRBV28	NA	TRBJ1-5	CASSLTDRYSNQPQHF	TGTGCCAGCAGTTTAACCGACCGTTATAGCAATCAGCCCCAGCATTTT
few	TRBV4-1	NA	TRBJ2-5	CASSQVVQQETQYF	TGCGCCAGCAGCCAAGTAGTACAGCAAGAGACCCAGTACTTC
NA	TRBV25-1	NA	TRBJ1-2	CASSVEGTTGYTF	TGTGCCAGCAGTGTAGAGGGGACGACTGGCTACACCTTC
NA	TRBV20-1	NA	TRBJ2-7	CSARDSQNYEQYF	TGCAGTGCTAGAGATTCACAGAATTACGAGCAGTACTTC
NA	TRBV2	NA	TRBJ2-7	CASSSSVGPYEQYF	TGTGCCAGCAGTTCTAGCGTGGGTCCCTACGAGCAGTACTTC
NA	TRBV15	TRBD2	TRBJ2-7	CATSRDSAGGAYEQYF	TGTGCCACCAGCAGAGATTCGGCGGGAGGTGCCTACGAGCAGTACTTC
NA	TRBV5-1	NA	TRBJ2-3	CASSLVRGAGDTQYF	TGCGCCAGCAGCTTGGTACGGGGCGCGGGAGATACGCAGTATTTT
few	TRBV29-1	TRBD1	TRBJ1-2	CSVETDRGYGYTF	TGCAGCGTTGAGACCGACAGGGGGTATGGCTACACCTTC
NA	TRBV20-1	NA	TRBJ2-5	CSPIPFQETQYF	TGCAGCCCCATACCGTTCCAAGAGACCCAGTACTTC
many	TRBV20-1	TRBD2	TRBJ2-1	CSARDLFGLAGGGDEQFF	TGCAGTGCTAGAGATCTCTTTGGACTAGCGGGAGGGGGGGATGAGCAGTTCTTC
NA	TRBV5-1	TRBD2	TRBJ2-3	CASSPGLAGGPDTQYF	TGCGCCAGCAGCCCCGGACTAGCGGGAGGGCCAGATACGCAGTATTTT
few	TRBV4-1	TRBD1	TRBJ1-2	CASSQDPGQEANYGYTF	TGCGCCAGCAGCCAAGACCCGGGACAGGAAGCTAACTATGGCTACACCTTC
NA	TRBV27	NA	TRBJ2-7	CASSHNTGYYEQYF	TGTGCCAGCAGTCACAATACAGGGTACTACGAGCAGTACTTC
few	TRBV28	NA	TRBJ2-6	CASSWAGANVLTF	TGTGCCAGCAGTTGGGCCGGGGCCAACGTCCTGACTTTC
few	TRBV27	NA	TRBJ1-1	CASNDPGAANTEAFF	TGTGCCAGCAACGATCCGGGGGCGGCGAACACTGAAGCTTTCTTT
NA	TRBV27	TRBD2	TRBJ2-1	CASSPGTSGAYNEQFF	TGTGCCAGCAGTCCCGGGACTAGCGGAGCCTACAATGAGCAGTTCTTC
few	TRBV20-1	NA	TRBJ2-1	CSATREWYNEQFF	TGCAGTGCTACCAGGGAGTGGTACAATGAGCAGTTCTTC
few	TRBV6-5	NA	TRBJ2-1	CASSYSGQNSYNEQFF	TGTGCCAGCAGTTACTCCGGACAGAATTCCTACAATGAGCAGTTCTTC
few	TRBV7-6	NA	TRBJ2-7	CASSPSGGASFEQYF	TGTGCCAGCAGCCCCTCGGGGGGCGCCTCGTTCGAGCAGTACTTC
few	TRBV7-6	NA	TRBJ2-7	CASSFRVRGDEQYF	TGTGCCAGCAGCTTCAGGGTTCGGGGCGACGAGCAGTACTTC
many	TRBV6-5	TRBD1	TRBJ2-3	CASSSPQGDGTDTQYF	TGTGCCAGCAGTTCCCCGCAGGGGGACGGCACAGATACGCAGTATTTT
many	TRBV7-9	NA	TRBJ1-5	CASSLANQPQHF	TGTGCCAGCAGCTTGGCGAATCAGCCCCAGCATTTT
few	TRBV4-3	NA	TRBJ2-1	CASSQDRSVEQFF	TGCGCCAGCAGCCAAGATCGGTCAGTAGAGCAGTTCTTC
NA	TRBV20-1	NA	TRBJ2-7	CSASPLGKGYEQYF	TGCAGTGCAAGCCCTTTAGGGAAAGGCTACGAGCAGTACTTC
NA	TRBV7-9	NA	TRBJ2-7	CASSFGSSGSYEQYF	TGTGCCAGCAGCTTCGGTTCTTCCGGGAGTTACGAGCAGTACTTC
NA	TRBV6-5	TRBD1	TRBJ1-1	CASSLIGTVVTEAFF	TGTGCCAGCAGTCTAATCGGGACAGTTGTCACTGAAGCTTTCTTT